The TCR beta chain under discussion was sequenced for a study of Ad26.COV2.S vaccination and SARS-CoV-2 variants. Study as a whole: The vaccine Ad26.COV2.S was put into the muscle once, or twice with 56 days between.

This CDR3 has 18 residues. Per the germline V gene, CDR1 is MNHEY and CDR2 is SVGEGT. The ends lost 0 bases at V and 4 bases at J; junction bases unmatched: 4. Documented treatment: about 20 received Ad26.COV2.S at low or high dose, single or two shots; about five received placebo; per-sample allocation not given. Sampling was done on day 63 after the first vaccine or placebo injection. In this sample, this clone turned up a few times. Generated by immunoSEQ multiplex PCR, the TCRdb table keeps only in-frame clones and is missing some. The sample has roughly 380,000 clones, 70% to 90% seen once. This chain joins TRBV6-2 or TRBV6-3 and TRBJ2-2; 14 positions agree with TRBD2. The receptor was derived from a person between 18 and 60 years old who received the Ad26.COV2.S COVID-19 vaccine or a placebo. The sequencing used peripheral blood, collected in a trial of Ad26.COV2.S vaccine versus placebo. The CDR3, as DNA: TGTGCCAGCAGTTACTCGACTAGCGGGGGGGCTAGCACCGGGGAGCTGTTTTTT. This sequence encodes CASSYSTSGGASTGELFF.